Listed here is a single T cell receptor beta chain. What it binds is unknown. Reanalyzing the 5' RACE reads, TCRdb keeps one entry per CDR3 protein, without DNA. There are about 460,000 distinct CDR3 sequences in the sample, with over 1.1% held by the top ten. This entry is derived from a study of T cells expressing NK-cell markers. Study information: Seven of the eight sequenced donors were HCMV-seropositive; one was seronegative. Study-level points and caveats: Among a few donors, these clonotypes also ranked first in the CD3+CD56-NKG2C+ fraction.

The CDR3 extends over 16 amino acids. The germline V gene encodes CDR1 SGHDT and CDR2 YYEEEE. The sequencing input was blood T cells: a sorted CD56 or NKG2C T cell subset, CD4+ or CD8+ T cells, or bulk PBMC T cells (not recorded which). The sequence was collected from a woman between 50 and 59 years old in good health. The rearrangement joins TRBV5-6 to TRBJ2-5; TCRdb indicates TRBD2, and absent DNA this call remains unverified. This chain's CDR3 is CASTVGPSGSQGTQYF.